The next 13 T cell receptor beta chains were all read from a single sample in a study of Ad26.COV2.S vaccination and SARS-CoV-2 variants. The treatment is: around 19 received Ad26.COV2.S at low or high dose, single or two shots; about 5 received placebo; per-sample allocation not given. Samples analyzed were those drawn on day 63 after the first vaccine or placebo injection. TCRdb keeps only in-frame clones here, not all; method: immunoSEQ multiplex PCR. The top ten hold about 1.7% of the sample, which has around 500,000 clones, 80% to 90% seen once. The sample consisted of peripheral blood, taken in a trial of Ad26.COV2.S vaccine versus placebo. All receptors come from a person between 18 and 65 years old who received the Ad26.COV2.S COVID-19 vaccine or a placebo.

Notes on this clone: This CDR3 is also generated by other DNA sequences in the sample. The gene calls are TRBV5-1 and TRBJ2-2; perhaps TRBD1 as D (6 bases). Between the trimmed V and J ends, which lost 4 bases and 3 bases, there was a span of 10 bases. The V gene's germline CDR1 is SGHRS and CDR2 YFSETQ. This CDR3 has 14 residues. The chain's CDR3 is CASSTGQHTGELFF. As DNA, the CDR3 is TGCGCCAGCAGCACTGGACAGCACACCGGGGAGCTGTTTTTT.

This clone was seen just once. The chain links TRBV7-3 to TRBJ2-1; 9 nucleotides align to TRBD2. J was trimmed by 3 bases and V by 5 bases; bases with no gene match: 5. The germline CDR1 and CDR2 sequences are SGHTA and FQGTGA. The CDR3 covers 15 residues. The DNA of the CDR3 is TGTGCCAGCAGCCCCGGACTAGCGAGCTACAATGAGCAGTTCTTC. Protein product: CASSPGLASYNEQFF.

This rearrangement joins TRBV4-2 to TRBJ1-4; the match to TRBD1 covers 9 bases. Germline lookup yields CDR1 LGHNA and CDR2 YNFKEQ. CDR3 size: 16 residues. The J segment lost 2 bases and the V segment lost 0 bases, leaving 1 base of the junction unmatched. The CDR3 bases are TGTGCCAGCAGCCAAGAGGGGACAGGGACTAATGAAAAACTGTTTTTT. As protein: CASSQEGTGTNEKLFF.

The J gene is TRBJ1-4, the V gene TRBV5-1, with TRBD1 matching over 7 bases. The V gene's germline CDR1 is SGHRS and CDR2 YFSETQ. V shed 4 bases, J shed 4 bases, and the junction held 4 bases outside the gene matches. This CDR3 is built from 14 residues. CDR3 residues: CASSQTGDNEKLFF. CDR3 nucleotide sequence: TGCGCCAGCAGCCAAACAGGGGATAATGAAAAACTGTTTTTT.

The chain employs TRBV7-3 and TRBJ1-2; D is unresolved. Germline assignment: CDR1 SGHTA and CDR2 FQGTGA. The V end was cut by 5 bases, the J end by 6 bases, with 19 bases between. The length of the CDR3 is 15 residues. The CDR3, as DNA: TGTGCCAGCAGCCCGAAAGACCGGCAAAGAGATGGCTACACCTTC. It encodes CASSPKDRQRDGYTF. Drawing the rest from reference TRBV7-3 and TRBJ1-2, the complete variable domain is GAGVSQTPSNKVTEKGKYVELRCDPISGHTALYWYRQSLGQGPEFLIYFQGTGAADDSGLPNDRFFAVRPEGSVSTLKIQRTERGDSAVYLCASSPKDRQRDGYTFGSGTRLTVV.

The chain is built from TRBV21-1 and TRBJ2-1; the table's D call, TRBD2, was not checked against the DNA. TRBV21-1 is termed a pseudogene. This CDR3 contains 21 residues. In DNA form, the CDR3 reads TGTGCCAGCAGCATTAGCCGCGGACTAGCGGGGACCAAGTTCTCCTACAATGAGCAGTTCTTC. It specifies CASSISRGLAGTKFSYNEQFF.

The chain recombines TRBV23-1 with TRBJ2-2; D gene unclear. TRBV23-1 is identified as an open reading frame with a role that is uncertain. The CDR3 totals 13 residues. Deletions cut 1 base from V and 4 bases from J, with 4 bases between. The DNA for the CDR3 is TGCGCCAGCAGTCAATTGGGCACCGGGGAGCTGTTTTTT. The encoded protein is CASSQLGTGELFF.

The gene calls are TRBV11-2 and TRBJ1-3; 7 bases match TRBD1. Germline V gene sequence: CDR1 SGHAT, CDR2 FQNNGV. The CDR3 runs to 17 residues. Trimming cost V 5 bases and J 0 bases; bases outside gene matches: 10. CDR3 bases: TGTGCCAGCAGCCCCAGACAGGGAGCGGGCTCTGGAAACACCATATATTTT. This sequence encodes CASSPRQGAGSGNTIYF.

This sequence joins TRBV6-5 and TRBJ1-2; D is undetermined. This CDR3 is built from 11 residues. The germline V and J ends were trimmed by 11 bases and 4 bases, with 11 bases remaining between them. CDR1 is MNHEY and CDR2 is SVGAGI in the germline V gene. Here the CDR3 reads CAAAPRYGYTF. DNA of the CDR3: TGTGCCGCGGCGCCTCGCTATGGCTACACCTTC.

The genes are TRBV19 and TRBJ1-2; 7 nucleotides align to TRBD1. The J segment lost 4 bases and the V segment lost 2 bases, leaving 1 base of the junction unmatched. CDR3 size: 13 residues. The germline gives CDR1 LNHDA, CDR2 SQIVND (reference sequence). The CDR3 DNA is TGTGCCAGTAGTATAAAGGGGGCCTATGGCTACACCTTC. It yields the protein CASSIKGAYGYTF.

Written as DNA, the CDR3 is TGTGCCAGCAGCATGAGAGGACTGATCTCCAATGAGCAGTTCTTC. Translated, it gives CASSMRGLISNEQFF. This chain connects TRBV7-9 to TRBJ2-1; D perhaps matches TRBD2 (5 bases). The CDR3 sequence is 15 residues long. Trimming shortened V by 5 bases and J by 6 bases, and 17 bases separated the two germline ends. Per the germline V gene, CDR1 is SEHNR and CDR2 is FQNEAQ (reference sequence).

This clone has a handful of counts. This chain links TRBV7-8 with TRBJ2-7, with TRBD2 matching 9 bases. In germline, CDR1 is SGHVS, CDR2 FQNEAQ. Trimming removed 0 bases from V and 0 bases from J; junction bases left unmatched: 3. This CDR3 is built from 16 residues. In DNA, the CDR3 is TGTGCCAGCAGCTTAGCATCGACTAGCGGCTCCTACGAGCAGTACTTC. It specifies CASSLASTSGSYEQYF. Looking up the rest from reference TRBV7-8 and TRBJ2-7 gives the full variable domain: GAGVSQSPRYKVAKRGQDVALRCDPISGHVSLFWYQQALGQGPEFLTYFQNEAQLDKSGLPSDRFFAERPEGSVSTLKIQRTQQEDSAVYLCASSLASTSGSYEQYFGPGTRLTVT.

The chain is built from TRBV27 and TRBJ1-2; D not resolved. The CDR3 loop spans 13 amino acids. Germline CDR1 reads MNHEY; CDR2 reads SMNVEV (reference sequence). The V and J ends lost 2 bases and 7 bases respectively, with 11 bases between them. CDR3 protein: CASSLMRDAGYTF. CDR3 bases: TGTGCCAGCAGTTTAATGCGGGATGCTGGCTACACCTTC.